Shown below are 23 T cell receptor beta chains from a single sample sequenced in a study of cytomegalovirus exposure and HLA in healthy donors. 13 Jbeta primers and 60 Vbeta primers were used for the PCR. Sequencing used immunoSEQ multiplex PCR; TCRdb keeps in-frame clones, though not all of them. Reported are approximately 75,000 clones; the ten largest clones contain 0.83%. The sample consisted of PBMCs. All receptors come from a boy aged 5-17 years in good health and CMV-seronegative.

The CDR3 spells CASSLSGLGIENEKLFF. The DNA for the CDR3 is TGCGCCAGCAGCCTTTCAGGGCTAGGAATAGAAAATGAAAAACTGTTTTTT. This chain uses TRBV4-1 with TRBJ1-4; tentatively, D is TRBD1 (5 bases). This CDR3 is 17 amino acids long. Germline-derived CDR1 and CDR2 are MGHRA and YSYEKL. V was trimmed by 4 bases and J by 5 bases, leaving 20 bases between them.

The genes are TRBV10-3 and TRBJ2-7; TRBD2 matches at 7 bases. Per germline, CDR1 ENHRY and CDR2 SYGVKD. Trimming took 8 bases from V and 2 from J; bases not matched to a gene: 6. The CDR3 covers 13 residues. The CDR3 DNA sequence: TGTGCCATCCGGGCGGGAGACGCCTACGAGCAGTACTTC. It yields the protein CAIRAGDAYEQYF.

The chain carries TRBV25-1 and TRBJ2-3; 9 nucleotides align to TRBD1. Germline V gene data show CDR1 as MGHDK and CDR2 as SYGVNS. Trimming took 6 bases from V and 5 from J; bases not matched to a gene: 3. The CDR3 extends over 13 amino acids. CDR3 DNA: TGTGCCAGCAGGGACAGGGGCGTAGATACGCAGTATTTT. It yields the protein CASRDRGVDTQYF.

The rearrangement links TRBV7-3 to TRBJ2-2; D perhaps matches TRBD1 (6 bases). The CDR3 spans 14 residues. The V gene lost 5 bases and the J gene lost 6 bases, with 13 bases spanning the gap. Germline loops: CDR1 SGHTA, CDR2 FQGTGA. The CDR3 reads CASSTAGASGELFF. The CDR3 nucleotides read TGTGCCAGCAGCACCGCAGGGGCGTCCGGGGAGCTGTTTTTT.

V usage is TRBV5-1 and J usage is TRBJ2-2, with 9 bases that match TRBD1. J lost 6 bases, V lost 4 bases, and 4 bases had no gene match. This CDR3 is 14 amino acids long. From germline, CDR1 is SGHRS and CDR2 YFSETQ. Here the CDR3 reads CASSRTGDPGELFF. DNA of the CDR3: TGCGCCAGCAGCCGGACAGGGGATCCCGGGGAGCTGTTTTTT. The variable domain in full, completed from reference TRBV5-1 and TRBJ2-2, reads KAGVTQTPRYLIKTRGQQVTLSCSPISGHRSVSWYQQTPGQGLQFLFEYFSETQRNKGNFPGRFSGRQFSNSRSEMNVSTLELGDSALYLCASSRTGDPGELFFGEGSRLTVL.

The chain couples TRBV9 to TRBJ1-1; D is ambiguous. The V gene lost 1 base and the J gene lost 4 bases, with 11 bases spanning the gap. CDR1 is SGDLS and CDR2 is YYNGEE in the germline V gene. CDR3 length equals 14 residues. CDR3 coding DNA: TGTGCCAGCAGCGTATCGCCCCTAGCCACTGAAGCTTTCTTT. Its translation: CASSVSPLATEAFF.

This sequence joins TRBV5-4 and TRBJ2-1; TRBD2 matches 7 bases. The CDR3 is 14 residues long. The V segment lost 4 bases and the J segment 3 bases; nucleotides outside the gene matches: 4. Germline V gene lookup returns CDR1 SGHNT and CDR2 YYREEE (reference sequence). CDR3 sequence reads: CASSGAGLYNEQFF. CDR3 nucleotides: TGTGCCAGCAGCGGAGCGGGACTCTACAATGAGCAGTTCTTC.

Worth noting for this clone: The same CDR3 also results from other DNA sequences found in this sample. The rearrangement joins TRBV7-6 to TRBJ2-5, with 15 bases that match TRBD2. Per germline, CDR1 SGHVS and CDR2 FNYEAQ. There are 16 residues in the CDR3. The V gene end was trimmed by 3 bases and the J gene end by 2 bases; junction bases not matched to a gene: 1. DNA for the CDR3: TGTGCCAGCAGCTTGGGACTAGCGGGGGGTCAAGAGACCCAGTACTTC. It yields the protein CASSLGLAGGQETQYF.

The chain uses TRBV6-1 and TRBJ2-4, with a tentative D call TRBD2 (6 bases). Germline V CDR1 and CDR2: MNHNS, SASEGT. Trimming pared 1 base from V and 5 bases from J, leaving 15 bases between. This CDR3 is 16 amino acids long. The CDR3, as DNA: TGTGCCAGCAGTGAAGGGGGTAAGGGGAGGCAAAACATTCAGTACTTC. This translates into CASSEGGKGRQNIQYF.

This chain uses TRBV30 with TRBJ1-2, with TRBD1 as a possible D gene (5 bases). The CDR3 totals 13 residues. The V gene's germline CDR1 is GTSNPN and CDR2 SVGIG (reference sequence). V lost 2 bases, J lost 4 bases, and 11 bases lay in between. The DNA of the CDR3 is TGTGCCTGGAGTAACGGCAGGGCCTATGGCTACACCTTC. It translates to CAWSNGRAYGYTF.

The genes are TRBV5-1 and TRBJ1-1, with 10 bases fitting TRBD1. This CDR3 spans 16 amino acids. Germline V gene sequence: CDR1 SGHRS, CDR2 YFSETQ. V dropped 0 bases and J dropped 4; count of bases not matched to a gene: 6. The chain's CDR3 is CASSLAGQGLSTEAFF. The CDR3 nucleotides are TGCGCCAGCAGCTTGGCGGGACAGGGGTTGAGCACTGAAGCTTTCTTT.

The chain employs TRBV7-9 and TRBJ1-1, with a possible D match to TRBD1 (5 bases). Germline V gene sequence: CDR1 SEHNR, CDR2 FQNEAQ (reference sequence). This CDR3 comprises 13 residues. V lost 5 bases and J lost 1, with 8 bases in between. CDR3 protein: CASSPTGNTEAFF. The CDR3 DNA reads TGTGCCAGCAGCCCCACAGGGAACACTGAAGCTTTCTTT.

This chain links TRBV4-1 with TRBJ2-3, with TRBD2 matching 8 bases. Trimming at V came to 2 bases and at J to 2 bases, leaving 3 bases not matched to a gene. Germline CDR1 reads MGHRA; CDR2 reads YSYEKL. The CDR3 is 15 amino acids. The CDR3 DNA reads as TGCGCCAGCAGCCAACTTAGCGGGATCACAGATACGCAGTATTTT. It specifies CASSQLSGITDTQYF.

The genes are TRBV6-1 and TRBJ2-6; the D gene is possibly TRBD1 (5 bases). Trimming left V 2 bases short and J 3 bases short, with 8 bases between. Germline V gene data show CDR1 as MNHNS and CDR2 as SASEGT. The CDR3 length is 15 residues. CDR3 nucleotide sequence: TGTGCCAGCAGTGAAAGGGGTGATGGGGCCAACGTCCTGACTTTC. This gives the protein CASSERGDGANVLTF.

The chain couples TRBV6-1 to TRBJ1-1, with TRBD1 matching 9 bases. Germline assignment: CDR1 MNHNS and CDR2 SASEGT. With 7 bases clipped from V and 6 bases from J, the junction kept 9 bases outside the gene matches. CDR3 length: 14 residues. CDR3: CASIKQGASSEAFF. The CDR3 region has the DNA TGTGCCAGCATAAAACAGGGGGCGAGCTCTGAAGCTTTCTTT.

For the CDR3, the DNA is TGCGCCAGCAGCTTGGAGGGGGTATTGGGCGAGCAGTACTTC. It is translated as CASSLEGVLGEQYF. The gene calls are TRBV5-1 and TRBJ2-7; D is perhaps TRBD1 (6 bases). Looked up from germline, CDR1 is SGHRS and CDR2 is YFSETQ. The V gene lost 0 bases and the J gene lost 6 bases, with 13 bases spanning the gap. This CDR3 contains 14 residues. Based on the CDR3 plus reference TRBV5-1 and TRBJ2-7, the full variable domain is KAGVTQTPRYLIKTRGQQVTLSCSPISGHRSVSWYQQTPGQGLQFLFEYFSETQRNKGNFPGRFSGRQFSNSRSEMNVSTLELGDSALYLCASSLEGVLGEQYFGPGTRLTVT.

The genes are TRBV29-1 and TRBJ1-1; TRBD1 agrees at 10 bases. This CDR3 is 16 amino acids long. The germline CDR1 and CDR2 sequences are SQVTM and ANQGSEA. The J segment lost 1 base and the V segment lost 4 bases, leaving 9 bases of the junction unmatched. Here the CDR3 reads CSVVRGQGTPNTEAFF. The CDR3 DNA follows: TGCAGCGTTGTTAGGGGACAGGGGACTCCGAACACTGAAGCTTTCTTT. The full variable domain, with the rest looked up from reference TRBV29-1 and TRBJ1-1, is SAVISQKPSRDICQRGTSLTIQCQVDSQVTMMFWYRQQPGQSLTLIATANQGSEATYESGFVIDKFPISRPNLTFSTLTVSNMSPEDSSIYLCSVVRGQGTPNTEAFFGQGTRLTVV.

The CDR3 spells CAWSIRSSYNEQFF. CDR3 bases: TGTGCCTGGAGTATACGGAGCTCCTACAATGAGCAGTTCTTC. This chain links TRBV30 with TRBJ2-1; no clear D gene. V lost 2 bases, J lost 0 bases, and 8 bases lay in between. CDR1 and CDR2 from the germline V gene are GTSNPN and SVGIG (reference sequence). This CDR3 has 14 amino acids.

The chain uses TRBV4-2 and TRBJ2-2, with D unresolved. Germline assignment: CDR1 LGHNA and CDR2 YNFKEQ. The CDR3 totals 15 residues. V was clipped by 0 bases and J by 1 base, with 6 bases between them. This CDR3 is CASSQEAVNTGELFF. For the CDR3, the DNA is TGTGCCAGCAGCCAAGAGGCAGTGAACACCGGGGAGCTGTTTTTT.

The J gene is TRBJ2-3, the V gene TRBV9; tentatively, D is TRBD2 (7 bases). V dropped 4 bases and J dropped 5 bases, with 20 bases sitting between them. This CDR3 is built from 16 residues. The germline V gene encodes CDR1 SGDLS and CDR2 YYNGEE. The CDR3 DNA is TGTGCCAGCAGCTCTAGAGGGGGAGGGATGGAAGATACGCAGTATTTT. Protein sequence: CASSSRGGGMEDTQYF. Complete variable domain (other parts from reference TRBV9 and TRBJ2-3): DSGVTQTPKHLITATGQRVTLRCSPRSGDLSVYWYQQSLDQGLQFLIQYYNGEERAKGNILERFSAQQFPDLHSELNLSSLELGDSALYFCASSSRGGGMEDTQYFGPGTRLTVL.

CDR3 coding DNA: TGTGCCAGCAAATACTGGGCCACTGAAGCTTTCTTT. As protein: CASKYWATEAFF. The genes are TRBV11-2 and TRBJ1-1; D is ambiguous. Trimming removed 7 bases at V and 4 bases at J, with 10 bases between. The CDR3 totals 12 residues. Germline assignment: CDR1 SGHAT and CDR2 FQNNGV.

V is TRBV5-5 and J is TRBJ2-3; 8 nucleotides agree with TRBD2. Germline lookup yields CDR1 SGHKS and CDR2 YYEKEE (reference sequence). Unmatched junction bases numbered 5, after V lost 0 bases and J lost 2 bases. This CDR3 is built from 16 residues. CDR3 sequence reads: CASSLAAGGTTDTQYF. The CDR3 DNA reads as TGTGCCAGCAGCTTGGCGGCGGGGGGTACCACAGATACGCAGTATTTT.

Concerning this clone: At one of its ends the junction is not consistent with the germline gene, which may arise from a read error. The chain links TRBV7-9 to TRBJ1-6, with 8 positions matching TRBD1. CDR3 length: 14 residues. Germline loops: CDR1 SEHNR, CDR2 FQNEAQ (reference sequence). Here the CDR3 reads CASSLVQGASPLHF. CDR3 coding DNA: TGTGCCAGCAGCTTAGTCCAGGGGGCTTCACCCCTACACTTT.